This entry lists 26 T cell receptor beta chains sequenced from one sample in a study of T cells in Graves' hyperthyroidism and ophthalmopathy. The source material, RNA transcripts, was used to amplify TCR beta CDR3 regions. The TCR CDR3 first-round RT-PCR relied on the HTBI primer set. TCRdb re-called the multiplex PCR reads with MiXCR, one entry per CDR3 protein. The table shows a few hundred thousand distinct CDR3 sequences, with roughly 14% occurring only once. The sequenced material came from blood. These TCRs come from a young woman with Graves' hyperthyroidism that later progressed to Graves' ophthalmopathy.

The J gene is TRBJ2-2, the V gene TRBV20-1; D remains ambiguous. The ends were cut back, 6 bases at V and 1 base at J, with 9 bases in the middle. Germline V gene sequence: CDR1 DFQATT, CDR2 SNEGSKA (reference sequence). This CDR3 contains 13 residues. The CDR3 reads CSAGPVNTGELFF. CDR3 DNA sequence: TGCAGTGCGGGCCCAGTGAACACCGGGGAGCTGTTTTTT.

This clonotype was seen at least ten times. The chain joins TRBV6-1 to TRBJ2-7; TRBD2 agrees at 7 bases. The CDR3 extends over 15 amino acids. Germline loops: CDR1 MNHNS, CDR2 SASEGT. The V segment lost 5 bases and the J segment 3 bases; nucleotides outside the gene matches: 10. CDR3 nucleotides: TGTGCCAGCAGTTACGGTGGCGGGGGAGGCTACGAGCAGTACTTC. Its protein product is CASSYGGGGGYEQYF.

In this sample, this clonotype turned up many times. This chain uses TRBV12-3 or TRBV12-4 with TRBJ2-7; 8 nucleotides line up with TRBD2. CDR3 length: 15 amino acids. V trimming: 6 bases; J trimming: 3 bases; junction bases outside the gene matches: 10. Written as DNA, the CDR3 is TGTGCCAGCAGCAGCTATAGCGGGATTGACTACGAGCAGTACTTC. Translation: CASSSYSGIDYEQYF.

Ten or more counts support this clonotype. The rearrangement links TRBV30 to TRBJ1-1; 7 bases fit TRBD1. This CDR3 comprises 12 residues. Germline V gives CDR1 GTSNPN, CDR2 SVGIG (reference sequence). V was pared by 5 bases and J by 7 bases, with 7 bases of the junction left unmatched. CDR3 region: CAWDREKGEAFF. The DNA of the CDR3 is TGTGCCTGGGACAGGGAGAAAGGTGAAGCTTTCTTT.

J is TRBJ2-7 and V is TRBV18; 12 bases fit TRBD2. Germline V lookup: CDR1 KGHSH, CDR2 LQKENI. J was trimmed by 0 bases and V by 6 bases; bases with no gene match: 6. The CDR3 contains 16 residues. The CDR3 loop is CASSSTTSGSSYEQYF. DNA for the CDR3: TGTGCCAGCTCTTCCACGACTAGCGGGAGCTCCTACGAGCAGTACTTC.

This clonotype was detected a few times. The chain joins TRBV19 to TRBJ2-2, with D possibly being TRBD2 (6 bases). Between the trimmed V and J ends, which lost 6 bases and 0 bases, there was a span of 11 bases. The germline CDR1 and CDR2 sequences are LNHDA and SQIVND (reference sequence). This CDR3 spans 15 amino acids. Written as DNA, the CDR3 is TGTGCCAGTAGGCGGGGCAGCACGAACACCGGGGAGCTGTTTTTT. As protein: CASRRGSTNTGELFF.

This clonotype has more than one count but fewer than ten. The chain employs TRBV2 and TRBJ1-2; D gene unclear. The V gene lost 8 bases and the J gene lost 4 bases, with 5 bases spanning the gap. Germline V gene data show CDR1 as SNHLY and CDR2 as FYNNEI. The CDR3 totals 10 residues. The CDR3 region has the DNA TGTGCCAGCGCCAGCTATGGCTACACCTTC. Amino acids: CASASYGYTF.

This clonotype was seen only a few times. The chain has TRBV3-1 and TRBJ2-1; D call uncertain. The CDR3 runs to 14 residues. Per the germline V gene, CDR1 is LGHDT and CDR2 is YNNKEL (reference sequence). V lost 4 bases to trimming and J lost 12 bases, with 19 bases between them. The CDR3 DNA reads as TGTGCCAGCAGCCCGAGAGGCGGCCGTTCGGTGCAGTTCTTC. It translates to CASSPRGGRSVQFF.

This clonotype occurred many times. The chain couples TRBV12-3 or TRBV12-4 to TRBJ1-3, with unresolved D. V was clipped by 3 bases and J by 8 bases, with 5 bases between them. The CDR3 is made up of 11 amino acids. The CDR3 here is CASSLGYTIYF. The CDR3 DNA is TGTGCCAGCAGTTTGGGGTACACCATATATTTT.

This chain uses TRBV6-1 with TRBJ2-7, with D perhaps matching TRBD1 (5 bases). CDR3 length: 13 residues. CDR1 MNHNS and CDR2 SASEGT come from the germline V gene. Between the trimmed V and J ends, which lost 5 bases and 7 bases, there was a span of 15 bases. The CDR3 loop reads CASSWPGFEEQYF. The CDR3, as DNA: TGTGCCAGCAGTTGGCCAGGGTTTGAGGAGCAGTACTTC.

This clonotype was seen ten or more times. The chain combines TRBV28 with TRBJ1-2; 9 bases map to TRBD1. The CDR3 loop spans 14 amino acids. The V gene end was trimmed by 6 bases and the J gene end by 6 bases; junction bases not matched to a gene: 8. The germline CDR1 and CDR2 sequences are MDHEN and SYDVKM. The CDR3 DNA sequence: TGTGCCAGCAGCCGGGACAGGGACGTTGATGGCTACACCTTC. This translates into CASSRDRDVDGYTF.

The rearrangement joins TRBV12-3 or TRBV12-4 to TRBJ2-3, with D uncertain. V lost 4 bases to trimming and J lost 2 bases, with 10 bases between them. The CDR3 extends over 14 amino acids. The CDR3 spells CASSSQWPTDTQYF. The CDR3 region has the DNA TGTGCCAGCAGTTCCCAATGGCCCACAGATACGCAGTATTTT.

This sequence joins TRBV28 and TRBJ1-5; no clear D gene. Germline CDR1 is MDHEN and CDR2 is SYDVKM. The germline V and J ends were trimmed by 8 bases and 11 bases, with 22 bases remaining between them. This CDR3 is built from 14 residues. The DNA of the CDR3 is TGTGCCAGCGGTAGCCCACCGGTTCAGGTAGCCCAGCATTTT. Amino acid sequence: CASGSPPVQVAQHF.

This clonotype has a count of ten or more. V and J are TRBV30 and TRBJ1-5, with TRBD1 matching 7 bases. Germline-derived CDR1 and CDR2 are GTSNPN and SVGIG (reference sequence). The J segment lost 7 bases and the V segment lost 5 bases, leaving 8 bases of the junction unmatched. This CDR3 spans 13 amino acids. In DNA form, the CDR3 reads TGTGCCTGGGGAAGGGGGCGCAGCCAGCCCCAGCATTTT. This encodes CAWGRGRSQPQHF.

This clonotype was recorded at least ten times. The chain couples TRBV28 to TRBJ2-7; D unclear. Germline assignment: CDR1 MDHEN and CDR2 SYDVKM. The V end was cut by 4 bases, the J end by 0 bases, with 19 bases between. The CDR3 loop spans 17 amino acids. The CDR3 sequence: CASSSDLQLTPSYEQYF. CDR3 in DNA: TGTGCCAGCAGTTCCGACCTCCAGCTAACTCCCTCCTACGAGCAGTACTTC.

Written as DNA, the CDR3 is TGTGCCAGCAGCCCACGAAGGAGCAGCGGGAGAGCCCAAGAGACCCAGTACTTC. This sequence encodes CASSPRRSSGRAQETQYF. The V call is TRBV7-2, the J call TRBJ2-5; 8 nucleotides align to TRBD2. J gave up 1 base and V 5 bases, and 15 bases lay outside the gene matches. This CDR3 is built from 18 residues. CDR1 and CDR2 (germline): SGHTA, FQGNSA.

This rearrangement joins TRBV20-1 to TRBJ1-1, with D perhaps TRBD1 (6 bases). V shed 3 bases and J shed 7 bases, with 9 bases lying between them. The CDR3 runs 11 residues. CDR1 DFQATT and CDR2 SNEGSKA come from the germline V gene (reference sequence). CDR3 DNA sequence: TGCAGTGCTAGGGGGACAATTGAAGCTTTCTTT. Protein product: CSARGTIEAFF.

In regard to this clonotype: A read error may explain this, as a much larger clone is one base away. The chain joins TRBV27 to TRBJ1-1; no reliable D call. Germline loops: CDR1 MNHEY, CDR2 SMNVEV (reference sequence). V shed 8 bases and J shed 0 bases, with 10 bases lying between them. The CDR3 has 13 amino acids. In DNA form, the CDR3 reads TGTGCCAGCTTTCAGGAATTGAACACTGAAGCTTTCTTT. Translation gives CASFQELNTEAFF.

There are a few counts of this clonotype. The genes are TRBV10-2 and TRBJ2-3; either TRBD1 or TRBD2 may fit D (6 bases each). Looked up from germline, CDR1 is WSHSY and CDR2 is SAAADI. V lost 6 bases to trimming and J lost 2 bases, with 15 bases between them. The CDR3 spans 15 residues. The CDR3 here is CASSPGGGITDTQYF. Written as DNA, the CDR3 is TGCGCCAGCAGCCCAGGAGGGGGGATCACAGATACGCAGTATTTT.

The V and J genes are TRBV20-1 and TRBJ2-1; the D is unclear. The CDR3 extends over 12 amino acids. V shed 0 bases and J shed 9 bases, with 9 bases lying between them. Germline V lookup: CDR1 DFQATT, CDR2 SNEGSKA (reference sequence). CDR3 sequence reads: CSARETVGEQFF. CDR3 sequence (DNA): TGCAGTGCTAGAGAAACGGTGGGTGAGCAGTTCTTC.

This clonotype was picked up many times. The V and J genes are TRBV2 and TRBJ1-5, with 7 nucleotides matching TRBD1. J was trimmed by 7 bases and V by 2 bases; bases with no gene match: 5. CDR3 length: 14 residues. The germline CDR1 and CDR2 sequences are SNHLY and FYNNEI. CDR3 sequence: CASSELTGDQPQHF. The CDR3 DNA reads TGTGCCAGCAGTGAACTTACAGGGGACCAGCCCCAGCATTTT. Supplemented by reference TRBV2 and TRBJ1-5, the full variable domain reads EPEVTQTPSHQVTQMGQEVILRCVPISNHLYFYWYRQILGQKVEFLVSFYNNEISEKSEIFDDQFSVERPDGSNFTLKIRSTKLEDSAMYFCASSELTGDQPQHFGDGTRLSIL.

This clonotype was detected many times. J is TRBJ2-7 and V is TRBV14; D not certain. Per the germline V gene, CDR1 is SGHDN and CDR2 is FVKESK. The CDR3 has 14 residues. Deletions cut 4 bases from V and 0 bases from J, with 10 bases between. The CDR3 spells CASSPFTGSYEQYF. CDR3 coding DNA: TGTGCCAGCAGCCCTTTTACCGGCTCCTACGAGCAGTACTTC.

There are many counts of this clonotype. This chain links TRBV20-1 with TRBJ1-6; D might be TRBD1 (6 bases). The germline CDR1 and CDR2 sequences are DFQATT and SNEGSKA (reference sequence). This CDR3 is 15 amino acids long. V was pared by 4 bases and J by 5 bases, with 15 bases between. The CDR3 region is CSAIGGLRDNSPLHF. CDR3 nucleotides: TGCAGTGCTATAGGGGGACTGAGGGATAATTCACCCCTCCACTTT.

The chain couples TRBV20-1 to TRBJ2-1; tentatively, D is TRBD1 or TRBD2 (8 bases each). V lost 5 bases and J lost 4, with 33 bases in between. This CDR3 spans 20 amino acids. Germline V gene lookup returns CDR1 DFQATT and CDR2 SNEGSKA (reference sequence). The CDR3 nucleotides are TGCAGTGCTGTCATTACCGGGACAGGAGTTAGCGGGACCATATACAATGAGCAGTTCTTC. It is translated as CSAVITGTGVSGTIYNEQFF.

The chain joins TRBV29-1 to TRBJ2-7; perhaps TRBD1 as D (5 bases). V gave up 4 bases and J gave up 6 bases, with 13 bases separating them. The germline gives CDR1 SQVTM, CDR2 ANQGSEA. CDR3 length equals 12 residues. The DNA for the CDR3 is TGCAGCGTTGGGACACCGGTTCGCGAGCAGTACTTC. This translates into CSVGTPVREQYF.

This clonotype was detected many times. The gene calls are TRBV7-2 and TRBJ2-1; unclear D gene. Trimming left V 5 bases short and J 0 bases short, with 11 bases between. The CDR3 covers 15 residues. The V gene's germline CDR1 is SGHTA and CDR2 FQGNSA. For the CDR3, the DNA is TGTGCCAGCAGCCCTTACCCGAGCTCCTACAATGAGCAGTTCTTC. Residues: CASSPYPSSYNEQFF.